This T cell receptor beta chain derives from a study of cytomegalovirus exposure and HLA in healthy donors. With respect to this clone: Its target is unknown.

V was clipped by 6 bases and J by 7 bases, with 21 bases between them. CDR1 is MNHEY and CDR2 is SVGAGI in the germline V gene. CDR3 length equals 15 residues. The PCR had 60 Vbeta and 13 Jbeta primers. Libraries were prepared by immunoSEQ multiplex PCR; TCRdb keeps only in-frame clonotypes and omits some of them. The sample lists some 100,000 clones; more than 75% were seen once. Study findings and constraints: From TCR beta sequences, most subjects' HLA-A and HLA-B alleles were reportedly predicted accurately.

The source of this sequence is a woman aged 45-60 years in good health and CMV-seropositive. The sample was PBMCs. The genes are TRBV6-5 and TRBJ1-2; the D gene is possibly TRBD1 (5 bases). CDR3 loop: CASRRTRGPTGGYTF. CDR3 in DNA: TGTGCCAGCAGGAGGACTAGGGGTCCCACGGGTGGCTACACCTTC.